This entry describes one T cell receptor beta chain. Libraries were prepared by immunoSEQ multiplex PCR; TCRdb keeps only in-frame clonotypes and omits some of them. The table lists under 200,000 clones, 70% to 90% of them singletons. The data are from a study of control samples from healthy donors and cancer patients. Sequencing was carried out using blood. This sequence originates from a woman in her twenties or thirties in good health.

In nucleotides, the CDR3 is TGTGCCAGCAGCTTGTTCCTACAGGGATCCTACAATGAGCAGTTCTTC. It encodes CASSLFLQGSYNEQFF. The chain carries TRBV5-5 and TRBJ2-1, with D maybe TRBD1 (6 bases). This CDR3 comprises 16 residues. Looked up from germline, CDR1 is SGHKS and CDR2 is YYEKEE (reference sequence). Trimming left V 1 base short and J 1 base short, with 12 bases between.